This T cell receptor beta chain was retrieved from a study of shared clonotypes between healthy human individuals. About the research overall: A couple of women and three men aged 18 to 49 made up the donors.

The CDR3 length is 15 residues. Trimming cost V 6 bases and J 4 bases, with 18 bases left between them. Germline lookup yields CDR1 MNHEY and CDR2 SMNVEV (reference sequence). Clones were sequenced by immunoSEQ multiplex PCR, and TCRdb holds only the in-frame ones, with some missing. Of approximately 1,000,000 clones detected, around 78% appear once; the ten largest clones hold roughly 0.56%. The sample consisted of memory CD4+ T cells from PBMCs. Subset described: CD45RA-negative fraction. This receptor was identified in a man younger than 30 in good health. Some clones in this sample may be carry-over from other donors' samples. This chain links TRBV27 with TRBJ1-2, with D unclear. Here the CDR3 DNA reads TGTGCCAGCAGCAGATCCCAGACAAACGTCTATGGCTACACCTTC. Protein product: CASSRSQTNVYGYTF.